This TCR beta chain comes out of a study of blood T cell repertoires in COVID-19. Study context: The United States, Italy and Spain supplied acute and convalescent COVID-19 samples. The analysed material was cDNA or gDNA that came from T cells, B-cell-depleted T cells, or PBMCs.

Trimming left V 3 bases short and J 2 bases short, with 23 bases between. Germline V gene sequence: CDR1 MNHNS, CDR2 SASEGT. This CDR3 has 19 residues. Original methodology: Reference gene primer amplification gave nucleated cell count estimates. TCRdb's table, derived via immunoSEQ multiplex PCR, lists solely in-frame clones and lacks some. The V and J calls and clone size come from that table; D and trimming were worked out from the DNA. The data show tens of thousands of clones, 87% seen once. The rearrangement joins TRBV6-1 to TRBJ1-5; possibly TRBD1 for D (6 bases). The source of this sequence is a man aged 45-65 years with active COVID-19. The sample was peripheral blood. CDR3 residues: CASSDYGQGFLDRNQPQHF. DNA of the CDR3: TGTGCCAGCAGTGATTACGGGCAGGGGTTCTTGGACCGCAATCAGCCCCAGCATTTT.